These T cell receptor beta chains were read from a single sample in a study of blood T cells in healthy people across ages. TCRdb called the 5' RACE reads again in MiXCR, with one record for every CDR3 protein. The sample consists of 1.2 million to 1.5 million distinct CDR3 sequences, roughly 40% of them appearing once. Sequenced input: blood. The receptors shown here come from a woman under 30 in good health. Each CDR3 is given with its conserved first and last residue. Not all rows give a size; the values are once, few, many and, for expanded clones, a class.

clone size,J gene,V gene,CDR3 protein
NA,TRBJ2-7,TRBV5-1,CASSNGTEASYEQYF
few,TRBJ2-1,TRBV5-1,CASTQGNPTYNEQFF
NA,TRBJ2-5,TRBV14,CASSQTQGGEETQYF
NA,TRBJ2-7,TRBV27,CASSSRGTLYEQYF
many,TRBJ2-7,TRBV7-9,CASSPGTARNYEQYF
NA,TRBJ1-2,TRBV20-1,CSARDWASYGYTF
few,TRBJ2-3,TRBV20-1,CSARVGTVLTDTQYF
few,TRBJ2-7,TRBV10-3,CAISEPDRSPYEQYF
many,TRBJ2-7,TRBV10-3,CAISDGGISSYEQYF
NA,TRBJ2-3,TRBV6-5,CASSYSLLAGGPDTQYF
NA,TRBJ1-1,TRBV15,CATSRDRGSGTEAFF
NA,TRBJ1-5,TRBV12-3/TRBV12-4,CASSQGYNQPQHF
NA,TRBJ2-5,TRBV5-1,CASSPSPGTGYWNEQYF
once,TRBJ2-3,TRBV4-1,CASSQVLAGRTDTQYF
once,TRBJ2-1,TRBV27,CASSLSGDRGYYNEQFF
few,TRBJ2-3,TRBV7-8,CASSFRVSGGPSTDTQYF
few,TRBJ1-1,TRBV29-1,CSVEALRQDTEAFF
few,TRBJ2-7,TRBV27,CATRSPVGWEQYF
few,TRBJ2-6,TRBV4-1,CASSADRDAGANVLTF
few,TRBJ2-1,TRBV6-5,CATSQGVHNEQFF
NA,TRBJ2-1,TRBV6-5,CAIRRGPRILEQFF
NA,TRBJ2-1,TRBV14,CASSQLAGGEYNEQFF
NA,TRBJ1-2,TRBV7-9,CASSATGLSGGANYGYTF
NA,TRBJ2-5,TRBV27,CASSLVNSGEQYF
few,TRBJ1-4,TRBV12-3/TRBV12-4,CASTQGLRAALFF
NA,NA,TRBV10-3,CAISEDWLTGGEQYF
NA,TRBJ1-2,TRBV20-1,CSPSGQGNYGYTF
NA,TRBJ2-7,TRBV2,CASSVRSYEQYF
NA,TRBJ1-4,TRBV29-1,CSGQVDFEKLFF
many,TRBJ2-1,TRBV5-1,CASSLSGSSYNEQFF
NA,TRBJ2-7,TRBV12-3/TRBV12-4,CASSPRAGTSLQYF
NA,TRBJ2-5,TRBV7-6,CASSYQGASEITETQYF
few,TRBJ2-1,TRBV29-1,CSGGTSGIYNEQFF
NA,TRBJ1-6,TRBV12-3/TRBV12-4,CASRLTGGRSPLHF
NA,TRBJ2-7,TRBV12-3/TRBV12-4,CASSLTGLAGVIYEQYF
NA,TRBJ1-1,TRBV13,CASSFLGRGRTEAFF
NA,TRBJ2-7,TRBV5-1,CASSLARGKAYEQYF
NA,TRBJ2-4,TRBV7-2,CASSLAGGGTTKNIQYF
NA,TRBJ2-1,TRBV12-3/TRBV12-4,CACRGGGRAYNEQFF
NA,TRBJ2-7,TRBV20-1,CSAFYSSSYEQYF
NA,TRBJ1-2,TRBV3-1,CASSQSSGGYGYTF
few,TRBJ2-5,TRBV7-8,CASSLNDGFQETQYF
NA,TRBJ2-7,TRBV20-1,CSAPRTSGGVYEQYF
NA,TRBJ2-5,TRBV7-9,CASSFQEIQYF
NA,TRBJ1-5,TRBV30,CAWSPWGYSNQPQHF
few,TRBJ1-1,TRBV12-3/TRBV12-4,CASKGENTEAFF
NA,TRBJ1-2,TRBV6-5,CASSTGTVLGYTF
NA,TRBJ1-1,TRBV28,CASSLGDRFNTEAFF
NA,TRBJ1-1,TRBV15,CATSRGDRGTEAFF
few,TRBJ2-5,TRBV6-1,CASSPGGGRYVGAQYF
few,TRBJ2-7,TRBV28,CASSLKGQGIDEQYF
once,TRBJ2-3,TRBV14,CASSAQGTAAGTQYF
few,TRBJ1-4,TRBV9,CASGQGATNEKLFF
few,TRBJ2-4,TRBV25-1,CASSESGPRNIQYF
many,TRBJ2-7,TRBV2,CASSEAYEQYF